These 23 T cell receptor beta chains originate from one sample sequenced in a study of shared clonotypes between healthy human individuals. Measured with immunoSEQ multiplex PCR; TCRdb has only the in-frame clones, and not every one. There are hundreds of thousands of clones in the sample; roughly 70% occur only once, and approximately 1.7% lies in the top ten. The sequencing input was memory CD4+ T cells sorted from blood. Subset denoted: CD45RA-negative fraction. Receptors originate from a woman in her twenties or thirties in good health.

The V and J genes are TRBV2 and TRBJ2-2; 11 bases map to TRBD1. V lost 8 bases to trimming and J lost 7 bases; unmatched junction nucleotides: 6. This CDR3 has 14 residues. The germline gives CDR1 SNHLY, CDR2 FYNNEI. CDR3 nucleotide sequence: TGTGCCAGCGCGGACAGGGGGCATAACGGGGAGCTGTTTTTT. This codes for CASADRGHNGELFF.

This clone was recorded once. The chain couples TRBV7-2 to TRBJ2-3, with TRBD2 matching over 8 bases. Per the germline V gene, CDR1 is SGHTA and CDR2 is FQGNSA. This CDR3 region has 15 residues. The junction had 2 bases not matched to a gene; V was cut back by 1 base and J by 2 bases. The CDR3 reads CASSLELAATDTQYF. CDR3 DNA sequence: TGTGCCAGCAGCTTAGAACTAGCGGCCACAGATACGCAGTATTTT.

The chain uses TRBV6-5 and TRBJ2-7, with 7 bases lining up with TRBD1. The CDR3 length is 15 residues. The V gene end was trimmed by 2 bases and the J gene end by 3 bases; junction bases not matched to a gene: 7. The germline gives CDR1 MNHEY, CDR2 SVGAGI. The CDR3 region is CASSYDWDSHYEQYF. Here the CDR3 DNA reads TGTGCCAGCAGTTACGATTGGGACAGTCACTACGAGCAGTACTTC.

This clone was found once. The J gene is TRBJ1-2, the V gene TRBV14, with 10 bases aligning to TRBD1. From germline, CDR1 is SGHDN and CDR2 FVKESK. The CDR3 length is 16 residues. V lost 1 base to trimming and J lost 4 bases; unmatched junction nucleotides: 6. CDR3 in DNA: TGTGCCAGCAGCCAAGTCTCCGGGACAGGGGCCTATGGCTACACCTTC. Its protein is CASSQVSGTGAYGYTF. Full variable domain (missing parts from reference TRBV14 and TRBJ1-2): EAGVTQFPSHSVIEKGQTVTLRCDPISGHDNLYWYRRVMGKEIKFLLHFVKESKQDESGMPNNRFLAERTGGTYSTLKVQPAELEDSGVYFCASSQVSGTGAYGYTFGSGTRLTVV.

V gene TRBV5-1 combines with J gene TRBJ2-1, with D tentatively TRBD1 (6 bases). CDR3 size: 17 residues. V was shortened by 2 bases and J by 3 bases, with 18 bases between the two germline ends. Germline CDR1 is SGHRS and CDR2 is YFSETQ. CDR3 coding DNA: TGCGCCAGCAGCTTCTTGCCGGGACACTCCAGCTACAATGAGCAGTTCTTC. It is translated as CASSFLPGHSSYNEQFF. Using reference TRBV5-1 and TRBJ2-1 for the parts outside the CDR3, the full variable domain is KAGVTQTPRYLIKTRGQQVTLSCSPISGHRSVSWYQQTPGQGLQFLFEYFSETQRNKGNFPGRFSGRQFSNSRSEMNVSTLELGDSALYLCASSFLPGHSSYNEQFFGPGTRLTVL.

V and J are TRBV29-1 and TRBJ2-2; D possibly corresponds to TRBD1 (6 bases). With 4 bases removed from V and 1 base from J, the gap between germline ends came to 10 bases. The germline V gene encodes CDR1 SQVTM and CDR2 ANQGSEA. The CDR3 is 14 residues long. CDR3 protein: CSVGKQGNTGELFF. For the CDR3, the DNA is TGCAGCGTTGGAAAACAGGGGAACACCGGGGAGCTGTTTTTT.

This clone was seen a few times. This chain uses TRBV25-1 with TRBJ2-7, with D tentatively TRBD2 (6 bases). The CDR3 runs to 14 residues. V shed 5 bases and J shed 0 bases, with 11 bases lying between them. Germline CDR1 reads MGHDK; CDR2 reads SYGVNS. As DNA, the CDR3 is TGTGCCAGCAGTCGGGACTTCAGCTCCTACGAGCAGTACTTC. Its protein product is CASSRDFSSYEQYF.

This clone was seen many times. The J gene is TRBJ2-1, the V gene TRBV4-2; D uncertain. V was clipped by 0 bases and J by 0 bases, with 12 bases between them. CDR1 LGHNA and CDR2 YNFKEQ come from the germline V gene. This CDR3 has 17 residues. The CDR3 region is CASSQDQAAHSYNEQFF. DNA of the CDR3: TGTGCCAGCAGCCAAGATCAGGCGGCCCACTCCTACAATGAGCAGTTCTTC.

The table lists this clone with a few counts. CDR3 nucleotides: TGTGCCAGCAGTCCCCAAACTGGGGCCTACGAGCAGTACTTC. Residues: CASSPQTGAYEQYF. This chain uses TRBV28 with TRBJ2-7; no definite D call. Germline V gene lookup returns CDR1 MDHEN and CDR2 SYDVKM. V was pared by 5 bases and J by 2 bases, with 13 bases between. The CDR3 covers 14 residues.

This chain connects TRBV28 to TRBJ2-1; the D gene is possibly TRBD2 (7 bases). The length of the CDR3 is 13 residues. Germline V lookup: CDR1 MDHEN, CDR2 SYDVKM. Trimming left V 2 bases short and J 10 bases short, with 12 bases between. CDR3 sequence: CASSLGGAREQFF. DNA of the CDR3: TGTGCCAGCAGTTTAGGGGGGGCCAGGGAGCAGTTCTTC.

This clone was counted at least ten times. The CDR3 DNA sequence: TGTGCCAGCAGTACACCGGGACAGGGGGCTTCACCCCTCCACTTT. Translation: CASSTPGQGASPLHF. V and J are TRBV2 and TRBJ1-6, with 12 bases identical to TRBD1. The CDR3 is made up of 15 amino acids. Germline loops: CDR1 SNHLY, CDR2 FYNNEI. The J segment lost 9 bases and the V segment lost 5 bases, leaving 5 bases of the junction unmatched.

This clone has only a few counts. V is TRBV27 and J is TRBJ2-7, with a possible D match to TRBD1 (6 bases). The CDR3 is 14 amino acids. The germline V gene encodes CDR1 MNHEY and CDR2 SMNVEV (reference sequence). Trimming left V 6 bases short and J 2 bases short, with 14 bases between. CDR3 nucleotides: TGTGCCAGCAGCCATCGAGGGGGAGCCTACGAGCAGTACTTC. Its translation: CASSHRGGAYEQYF.

Points on this clone: This sequence is one base from a far larger clone and is likely a read error. Other DNA sequences of this sample code for an identical CDR3. The chain uses TRBV28 and TRBJ2-7; D is unresolved. The germline V gene has CDR1 MDHEN and CDR2 SYDVKM. CDR3 size: 12 residues. The ends were cut back, 2 bases at V and 3 bases at J, with 5 bases in the middle. The CDR3 nucleotides read TGTGCCAGCAGTTTAGGGAACTACGAGCAGTACTTC. This codes for CASSLGNYEQYF.

The chain is built from TRBV19 and TRBJ1-1; possible D gene TRBD1, 6 bases. This CDR3 is 16 amino acids long. Germline CDR1 is LNHDA and CDR2 is SQIVND (reference sequence). V lost 5 bases and J lost 3, with 19 bases in between. Here the CDR3 reads CASSSPQGGLDTEAFF. As DNA, the CDR3 is TGTGCCAGTAGTTCCCCCCAAGGGGGTCTTGACACTGAAGCTTTCTTT. Together with reference TRBV19 and TRBJ1-1, the CDR3 gives the full variable domain: DGGITQSPKYLFRKEGQNVTLSCEQNLNHDAMYWYRQDPGQGLRLIYYSQIVNDFQKGDIAEGYSVSREKKESFPLTVTSAQKNPTAFYLCASSSPQGGLDTEAFFGQGTRLTVV.

The V and J genes are TRBV7-3 and TRBJ2-6, with D unresolved. Germline CDR1 is SGHTA and CDR2 is FQGTGA. The CDR3 is 13 residues long. V was shortened by 2 bases and J by 10 bases, with 9 bases between the two germline ends. The CDR3 DNA sequence: TGTGCCAGCAGCTTAGTGGCGGAGAACGTCCTGACTTTC. Translating it yields CASSLVAENVLTF.

This chain joins TRBV6-1 and TRBJ2-1, with 16 nucleotides matching TRBD2. This CDR3 region has 15 residues. Germline CDR1 MNHNS, CDR2 SASEGT. Germline trimming cut 6 bases from V and 9 bases from J; bases unmatched to any gene: 5. This CDR3 is CASSPGTSGRGEQFF. The DNA for the CDR3 is TGTGCCAGCAGCCCCGGGACTAGCGGGAGGGGTGAGCAGTTCTTC.

This chain links TRBV6-5 with TRBJ1-4; the match to TRBD1 covers 7 bases. Unmatched junction bases numbered 8, after V lost 4 bases and J lost 3 bases. The germline CDR1 and CDR2 sequences are MNHEY and SVGAGI. CDR3 length: 16 residues. The DNA for the CDR3 is TGTGCCAGCAGTTTCTACCCCGGGACAGCTAATGAAAAACTGTTTTTT. As protein: CASSFYPGTANEKLFF.

The chain joins TRBV5-5 to TRBJ1-2; possible D gene TRBD1, 6 bases. Deletions cut 0 bases from V and 4 bases from J, with 19 bases between. Germline V CDR1 and CDR2: SGHKS, YYEKEE (reference sequence). CDR3 length equals 17 residues. The CDR3 protein is CASSLEVANTGFYGYTF. For the CDR3, the DNA is TGTGCCAGCAGCTTGGAGGTCGCGAATACAGGGTTCTATGGCTACACCTTC.

The chain employs TRBV28 and TRBJ2-6; tentatively, D is TRBD1 (6 bases). The CDR3 consists of 15 residues. V lost 6 bases and J lost 5, with 14 bases in between. Per the germline V gene, CDR1 is MDHEN and CDR2 is SYDVKM. CDR3 in amino acids: CASRKQGRWANVLTF. CDR3 nucleotide sequence: TGTGCCAGCAGAAAACAGGGAAGGTGGGCCAACGTCCTGACTTTC.

As for this clone: Other DNA sequences within the sample encode an identical CDR3. The V gene is TRBV7-8, the J gene TRBJ2-5; D possibly corresponds to TRBD1 (5 bases). The V gene lost 3 bases and the J gene lost 4 bases, with 6 bases spanning the gap. Germline CDR1 SGHVS, CDR2 FQNEAQ. The CDR3 loop spans 12 amino acids. The CDR3 here is CASSLGRETQYF. The CDR3, as DNA: TGTGCCAGCAGCTTGGGGCGAGAGACCCAGTACTTC.

The V gene is TRBV5-1, the J gene TRBJ2-7, with D possibly TRBD1 on 6 matching bases. The CDR3 length is 13 residues. Trimming took off 1 base at V and 5 bases at J, with 10 bases between the two ends. The germline V gene encodes CDR1 SGHRS and CDR2 YFSETQ. This chain's CDR3 is CASSLKQGHEQYF. The CDR3 nucleotides read TGCGCCAGCAGCTTGAAACAGGGACACGAGCAGTACTTC.

This clone was counted once. This chain uses TRBV5-1 with TRBJ1-1; 9 bases agree with TRBD1. V was clipped by 3 bases and J by 3 bases; unmatched bases: 9. Germline loops: CDR1 SGHRS, CDR2 YFSETQ. The CDR3 length is 16 residues. The CDR3 loop reads CASSYRGLYRDTEAFF. The CDR3 region has the DNA TGCGCCAGCAGCTACAGGGGGCTCTATCGAGACACTGAAGCTTTCTTT.

The CDR3 spells CASSVVGYNEQFF. The CDR3 DNA is TGTGCCAGCAGCGTAGTAGGCTACAATGAGCAGTTCTTC. This sequence joins TRBV9 and TRBJ2-1; no firm D call. Germline CDR1 SGDLS, CDR2 YYNGEE. V lost 0 bases and J lost 3, with 4 bases in between. The CDR3 runs to 13 residues.